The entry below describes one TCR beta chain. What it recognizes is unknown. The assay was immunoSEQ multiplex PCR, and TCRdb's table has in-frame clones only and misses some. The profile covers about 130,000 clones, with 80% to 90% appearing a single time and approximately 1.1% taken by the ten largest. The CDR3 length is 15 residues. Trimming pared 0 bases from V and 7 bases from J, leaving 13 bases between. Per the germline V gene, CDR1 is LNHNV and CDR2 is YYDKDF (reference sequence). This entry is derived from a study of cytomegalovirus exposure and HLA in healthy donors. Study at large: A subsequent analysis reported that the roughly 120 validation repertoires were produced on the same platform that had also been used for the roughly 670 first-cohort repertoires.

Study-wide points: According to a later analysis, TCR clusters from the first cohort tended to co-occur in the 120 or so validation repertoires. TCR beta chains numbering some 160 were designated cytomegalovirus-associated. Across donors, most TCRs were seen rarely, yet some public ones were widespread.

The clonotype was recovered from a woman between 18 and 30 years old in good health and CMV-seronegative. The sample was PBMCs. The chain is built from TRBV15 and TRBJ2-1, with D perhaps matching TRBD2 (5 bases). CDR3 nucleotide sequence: TGTGCCACCAGCAGAGACGAGGGAGTGGGAAATGAGCAGTTCTTC. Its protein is CATSRDEGVGNEQFF.